A selection of T cell receptor beta chains follows, all from one sample in a study of regulatory T cells in long-lasting Graves disease. Each CDR3 protein is one row after TCRdb ran MiXCR on the multiplex PCR reads. The sample lists under 300,000 distinct CDR3 sequences, over 20% occurring once. Sequencing was performed on peripheral blood mononuclear cells (PBMCs), taken at new diagnosis, from a patient treated with antithyroid drugs. The receptors shown here come from a female donor with Graves disease. Both conserved end residues are part of each CDR3. The D gene is left open where the match is weak. Size values are once, few and many counts, or a class for expanded clones, and some rows have none.

d_gene	v_gene	abundance	j_gene	CDR3aa	CDR3nt
-	TRBV7-2	many	TRBJ2-7	CASSLDRFVGGYEQYF	TGTGCCAGCAGCTTAGACAGGTTCGTGGGGGGTTACGAGCAGTACTTC
TRBD2	TRBV7-2	-	TRBJ2-3	CASSLRGTSVTDTQYF	TGTGCCAGCAGCTTACGAGGGACTAGCGTCACAGATACGCAGTATTTT
-	TRBV2	many	TRBJ1-2	CASSEANRGSGGYTF	TGTGCCAGCAGTGAAGCGAATCGGGGATCGGGTGGCTACACCTTC
-	TRBV7-8	few	TRBJ2-7	CASSPAAHTYEQYF	TGTGCCAGCAGCCCTGCTGCACATACCTACGAGCAGTACTTC
-	TRBV11-3	many	TRBJ1-2	CASSLDLKGDYGYTF	TGTGCCAGCAGCTTAGATCTGAAAGGGGACTATGGCTACACCTTC
TRBD1	TRBV29-1	-	TRBJ2-7	CSVVGQGPEQYF	TGCAGCGTTGTAGGACAGGGACCCGAGCAGTACTTC
-	TRBV28	many	TRBJ2-7	CASSLTGISYEQYF	TGTGCCAGCAGTTTAACGGGGATTTCCTACGAGCAGTACTTC
-	TRBV7-9	-	TRBJ2-1	CASSFTGYEQFF	TGTGCCAGCAGCTTTACCGGGTATGAGCAGTTCTTC
-	TRBV19	-	TRBJ2-7	CASSIADGSYEQYF	TGTGCCAGTAGTATAGCGGACGGCTCCTACGAGCAGTACTTC
-	TRBV2	many	TRBJ2-5	CASSYTTNQETQYF	TGTGCCAGTAGTTACACCACGAACCAAGAGACCCAGTACTTC
-	TRBV11-3	many	TRBJ1-6	CASRRQRGRNSPLHF	TGTGCCAGCCGACGACAACGAGGGAGAAATTCACCCCTCCACTTT
-	TRBV7-9	many	TRBJ2-5	CASSSQEETQYF	TGTGCCAGCAGCTCACAGGAAGAGACCCAGTACTTC
TRBD2	TRBV6-2/TRBV6-3	many	TRBJ2-7	CASSYSIPSGSSYEQYF	TGTGCCAGCAGTTACTCGATCCCTAGCGGGAGCTCCTACGAGCAGTACTTC
TRBD2	TRBV6-5	many	TRBJ2-7	CASSYGGRAYEQYF	TGTGCCAGCAGTTACGGCGGGAGGGCCTACGAGCAGTACTTC
-	TRBV11-3	many	TRBJ1-1	CASSSPGNTEAFF	TGTGCCAGCAGCTCCCCAGGGAACACTGAAGCTTTCTTT
-	TRBV20-1	many	TRBJ2-3	CSLPRGPTADTQYF	TGCAGTCTTCCTAGAGGACCAACGGCAGATACGCAGTATTTT
-	TRBV15	many	TRBJ1-4	CATSRALGQENEKLFF	TGTGCCACCAGCAGAGCCTTGGGTCAAGAAAATGAAAAACTGTTTTTT
-	TRBV5-1	many	TRBJ2-7	CASSLAGAGYEQYF	TGCGCCAGCAGCTTGGCTGGGGCGGGCTACGAGCAGTACTTC
-	TRBV5-6	-	TRBJ2-7	CASSLYVGAWEQYF	TGTGCCAGCAGCTTGTATGTGGGGGCATGGGAGCAGTACTTC
TRBD1	TRBV29-1	many	TRBJ1-5	CSVVTGGSNQPQHF	TGCAGCGTAGTGACAGGGGGAAGCAATCAGCCCCAGCATTTT
TRBD2	TRBV20-1	many	TRBJ2-4	CSAYKGLAGGLGNIQYF	TGCAGTGCATACAAGGGACTAGCGGGAGGGCTTGGAAACATTCAGTACTTC
-	TRBV6-5	many	TRBJ2-3	CASSYTGGRTDTQYF	TGTGCCAGCAGTTACACCGGGGGGCGCACAGATACGCAGTATTTT
-	TRBV4-1	few	TRBJ2-7	CASSQLDTGQNYEQYF	TGCGCCAGCAGCCAATTGGACACAGGTCAGAACTACGAGCAGTACTTC
-	TRBV12-3/TRBV12-4	few	TRBJ2-4	CASSLRTDKNIQYF	TGTGCCAGCAGTTTGCGGACAGACAAAAACATTCAGTACTTC
-	TRBV30	few	TRBJ2-6	CAQGRGSGANVLTF	TGTGCCCAGGGTAGAGGATCTGGGGCCAACGTCCTGACTTTC
TRBD1	TRBV6-5	many	TRBJ1-2	CASSYRDRGHGYTF	TGTGCCAGCAGTTACCGGGACAGGGGGCATGGCTACACCTTC
TRBD1	TRBV5-4	many	TRBJ2-1	CASMWRQGRNEQFF	TGTGCCAGCATGTGGAGACAGGGGCGAAATGAGCAGTTCTTC
TRBD1	TRBV7-8	many	TRBJ2-3	CASSLGQGRRDTQYF	TGTGCCAGCAGCCTGGGACAGGGGAGGAGGGATACGCAGTATTTT
TRBD1	TRBV12-3/TRBV12-4	-	TRBJ2-7	CASTITGTATYEQYF	TGTGCCAGCACCATTACCGGGACAGCCACCTACGAGCAGTACTTC